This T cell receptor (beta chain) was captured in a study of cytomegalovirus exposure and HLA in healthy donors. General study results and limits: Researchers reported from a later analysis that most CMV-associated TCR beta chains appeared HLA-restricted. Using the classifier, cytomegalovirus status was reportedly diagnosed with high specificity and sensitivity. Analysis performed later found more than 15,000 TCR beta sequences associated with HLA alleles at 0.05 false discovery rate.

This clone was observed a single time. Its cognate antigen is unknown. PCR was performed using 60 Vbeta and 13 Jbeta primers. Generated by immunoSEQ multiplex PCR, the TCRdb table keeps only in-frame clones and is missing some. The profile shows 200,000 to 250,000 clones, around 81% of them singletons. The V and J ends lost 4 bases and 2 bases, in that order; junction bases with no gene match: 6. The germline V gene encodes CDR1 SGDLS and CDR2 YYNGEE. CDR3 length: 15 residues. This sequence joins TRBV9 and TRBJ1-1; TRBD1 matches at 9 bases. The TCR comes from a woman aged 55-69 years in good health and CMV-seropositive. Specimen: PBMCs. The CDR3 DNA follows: TGTGCCAGCAGCCCACAGGGGGCGTTCAACACTGAAGCTTTCTTT. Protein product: CASSPQGAFNTEAFF.